Listed below are T cell receptor beta chains from one sample, sequenced in a study of T cells in tumors after PD-1 blockade. Here immunoSEQ multiplex PCR was the method, and the copy in TCRdb shows in-frame clones only, minus some. The sample lists about 20,000 clones; 78% were seen once. Source: PBMCs, taken before anti-PD-1 treatment. The receptors derive from a human donor with basal cell carcinoma. CDR3s include the opening cysteine and the closing phenylalanine or tryptophan. D genes are given only for firm matches. Where a row states a size, it is once, few, many or the class of an expanded clone; other rows omit it.

V gene	clone size	D gene	J gene	CDR3 protein	CDR3 DNA
TRBV29-1	NA	TRBD2	TRBJ2-3	CSVATSVGTDTQYF	TGCAGCGTCGCGACTAGCGTAGGCACAGATACGCAGTATTTT
TRBV7-3	NA	TRBD2	TRBJ2-7	CASSLNGGADEQYF	TGTGCCAGCAGCTTAAACGGGGGGGCTGACGAGCAGTACTTC
TRBV28	NA	NA	TRBJ2-7	CASSLLRGKQYF	TGTGCCAGCAGCTTACTACGGGGCAAGCAGTACTTC
TRBV6-4	once	TRBD2	TRBJ2-3	CASSDRAGDDTQYF	TGTGCCAGCAGTGACCGAGCGGGAGATGATACGCAGTATTTT
TRBV7-9	NA	TRBD1	TRBJ1-2	CASSTGQGRWDGYTF	TGTGCCAGCAGCACCGGACAGGGCCGCTGGGACGGCTACACCTTC
TRBV10-3	NA	TRBD2	TRBJ2-1	CAIRGTSVRTRSYNEQFF	TGTGCCATCAGGGGGACTAGCGTTCGCACGCGGTCCTACAATGAGCAGTTCTTC
TRBV19	NA	NA	TRBJ2-6	CASSIDHGGSPGANVLTF	TGTGCCAGTAGTATAGATCACGGGGGCAGTCCTGGGGCCAACGTCCTGACTTTC
TRBV14	NA	NA	TRBJ1-2	CASSQGLNYGYTF	TGTGCCAGCAGCCAAGGACTGAATTATGGCTACACCTTC
TRBV3-1/TRBV3-2	NA	NA	TRBJ2-1	CASSQGHGDYNEQFF	TGTGCCAGCAGCCAAGGTCATGGAGACTACAATGAGCAGTTCTTC
TRBV7-9	NA	NA	TRBJ1-3	CASSFEAGRNTIYF	TGTGCCAGCAGCTTTGAAGCCGGACGAAACACCATATATTTT
TRBV5-1	NA	NA	TRBJ2-1	CASSLGQGSSYNEQFF	TGCGCCAGCAGCCTCGGTCAGGGGAGCTCCTACAATGAGCAGTTCTTC